This T cell receptor beta chain was obtained from a study of blood T cell repertoires in COVID-19. For the study at large: Samples representing acute and convalescent COVID-19 were sourced from the United States, Italy and Spain.

V lost 1 base and J lost 3; bases outside the gene matches: 7. CDR3 length: 16 residues. CDR1 and CDR2 (germline): SGHAT, FQNNGV. Authors' methods: Researchers report that nucleated cell counts were estimated from reference gene primer amplification. The data were produced by immunoSEQ multiplex PCR, yet TCRdb's version contains in-frame clones alone and is incomplete. D and trimming come from the DNA, and the V and J calls and clone size come from that table. The table includes fewer than 120,000 clones, 87% detected once. The chain recombines TRBV11-2 with TRBJ2-5, with 8 bases identical to TRBD2. The TCR comes from a human donor in a cohort sampled during active COVID-19. Sequencing was done on a sample of peripheral blood. The CDR3, as DNA: TGTGCCAGCAGCTTAGTATATCTTAGCGGGAAAGAGACCCAGTACTTC. As protein: CASSLVYLSGKETQYF.